The entry that follows covers one T cell receptor (beta chain) sequence. Its antigen remains unidentified. The read terminates 3 residues before the CDR3 end, so the remaining end is supplied by the germline J gene. This sample was included in a study of Tregs in tolerant kidney transplant recipients. The data were produced by immunoSEQ multiplex PCR, yet TCRdb's version contains in-frame clones alone and is incomplete. This specimen shows some 30,000 clones; the ten leading clones hold about 1.9%. CDR3 size: 14 residues. Germline-derived CDR1 and CDR2 are SGHRS and YFSETQ. The V segment lost 8 bases and the J segment 3 bases; nucleotides outside the gene matches: 7. Recipients received nonmyeloablative bone marrow transplants from related graft donors, with transient mixed chimerism. CD4+CD25+CD127- Tregs, CD4+CD25- non-Tregs, CD4 and CD8 cells were sorted. General study findings and limits: Nucleotide sequences could not be compared across some patients' samples due to primer changes. Activated donor B cell expansion appeared to reveal the most relevant donor-specific TCRbeta repertoire. No direct test of biological reproducibility was done here.

This sequence was found in a human patient who received a combined kidney and bone marrow transplant. Some T cells could come from the graft donor. The V call is TRBV5-1, the J call TRBJ2-2; 7 bases map to TRBD1. The source was CD4+ T cells from blood (PBMCs), collected 24 months after the transplant. CDR3 sequence: CASMTGPDTGELFF. The covered CDR3 bases are TGCGCCAGTATGACAGGGCCGGACACCGGGGAG.